This entry lists 10 T cell receptor beta chains sequenced from one sample in a study of beta chain features in type 1 diabetes. cDNA synthesis used the whole RNA isolate, giving expressed TCRB sequences. Assay: immunoSEQ multiplex PCR; the TCRdb copy retains only in-frame clones and omits some. The sample holds under 300,000 clones, about 30% seen once. The sample was central memory CD4+ T cells from blood. The receptor set was obtained from a young man in good health.

The chain carries TRBV6-5 and TRBJ2-7; 8 bases agree with TRBD1. Germline loops: CDR1 MNHEY, CDR2 SVGAGI. CDR3 size: 14 residues. The J segment lost 4 bases and the V segment lost 5 bases, leaving 7 bases of the junction unmatched. The DNA for the CDR3 is TGTGCCAGCAGTCCCAGGGGGCGCGGGTACGAGCAGTACTTC. This gives the protein CASSPRGRGYEQYF.

The genes are TRBV30 and TRBJ1-1, with 7 bases matching TRBD1. Germline loops: CDR1 GTSNPN, CDR2 SVGIG (reference sequence). J gave up 4 bases and V 4 bases, and 3 bases lay outside the gene matches. The CDR3 has 12 amino acids. The CDR3 loop is CAWNSGGTEAFF. CDR3 nucleotides: TGTGCCTGGAACTCAGGGGGCACTGAAGCTTTCTTT.

The V call is TRBV6-5, the J call TRBJ2-5; 11 bases are shared with TRBD1. From germline, CDR1 is MNHEY and CDR2 SVGAGI. This CDR3 has 13 amino acids. Trimming cost V 6 bases and J 4 bases; bases outside gene matches: 1. Written as DNA, the CDR3 is TGTGCCAGCAGGGGGACAGGGGGAGAGACCCAGTACTTC. As protein: CASRGTGGETQYF.

This clone was picked up many times. The chain joins TRBV6-1 to TRBJ2-4; no firm D call. The germline CDR1 and CDR2 sequences are MNHNS and SASEGT. This CDR3 has 15 amino acids. Trimming left V 9 bases short and J 0 bases short, with 15 bases between. In DNA, the CDR3 is TGTGCCAGTAAATCGCCCAGGATAGCCAAAAACATTCAGTACTTC. Protein product: CASKSPRIAKNIQYF.

This clone has a handful of counts. The chain couples TRBV4-3 to TRBJ2-2; the match to TRBD2 covers 11 bases. Germline-derived CDR1 and CDR2 are LGHNA and YSLEER. V lost 3 bases to trimming and J lost 3 bases; unmatched junction nucleotides: 6. The CDR3 consists of 17 residues. As DNA, the CDR3 is TGCGCCAGCAGCCATCCGACTAGCGGGGACTACACCGGGGAGCTGTTTTTT. It codes for CASSHPTSGDYTGELFF.

This clone was picked up a small number of times. The genes are TRBV28 and TRBJ2-4; D perhaps matches TRBD2 (6 bases). The CDR3 runs 14 residues. The ends were cut back, 6 bases at V and 7 bases at J, with 16 bases in the middle. The V gene's germline CDR1 is MDHEN and CDR2 SYDVKM. The CDR3 coding sequence is TGTGCCAGCAGCCCCGCCGGGACTCTCAACATTCAGTACTTC. It codes for CASSPAGTLNIQYF.

This chain joins TRBV9 and TRBJ2-3; TRBD1 or TRBD2 may be the D gene (5 bases each). This CDR3 region has 16 residues. The V gene's germline CDR1 is SGDLS and CDR2 YYNGEE. The V and J ends lost 4 bases and 3 bases respectively, with 18 bases between them. CDR3: CASSRGDAAGTDTQYF. For the CDR3, the DNA is TGTGCCAGCAGCCGTGGGGACGCTGCTGGGACAGATACGCAGTATTTT.

The table lists this clone with a few counts. J is TRBJ2-3 and V is TRBV2, with a weak D call TRBD1 (6 bases). The CDR3 has 16 residues. Germline CDR1 SNHLY, CDR2 FYNNEI. The germline V and J ends were trimmed by 6 bases and 3 bases, with 19 bases remaining between them. In nucleotides, the CDR3 is TGTGCCAGCAGCGTGCTAGGGGGATCCATAACAGATACGCAGTATTTT. Translation gives CASSVLGGSITDTQYF. Looking up the rest from reference TRBV2 and TRBJ2-3 gives the full variable domain: EPEVTQTPSHQVTQMGQEVILRCVPISNHLYFYWYRQILGQKVEFLVSFYNNEISEKSEIFDDQFSVERPDGSNFTLKIRSTKLEDSAMYFCASSVLGGSITDTQYFGPGTRLTVL.

This clone was seen only a few times. The chain joins TRBV2 to TRBJ2-1, with D perhaps matching TRBD2 (5 bases). This CDR3 is built from 15 residues. The germline V gene has CDR1 SNHLY and CDR2 FYNNEI. Trimming shortened V by 7 bases and J by 7 bases, and 20 bases separated the two germline ends. CDR3 in DNA: TGTGCCAGCACCCACGGGCGGAGGCCCCCAAATGAGCAGTTCTTC. Translated: CASTHGRRPPNEQFF.

The chain recombines TRBV2 with TRBJ2-3; 16 bases agree with TRBD2. The CDR3 consists of 19 residues. CDR1 and CDR2 from the germline V gene are SNHLY and FYNNEI. Trimming at V came to 6 bases and at J to 3 bases, leaving 12 bases not matched to a gene. The CDR3 DNA follows: TGTGCCAGCAGCTCGGGACTAGCGGGAGGGCCGAAGTCGACAGATACGCAGTATTTT. It encodes CASSSGLAGGPKSTDTQYF.